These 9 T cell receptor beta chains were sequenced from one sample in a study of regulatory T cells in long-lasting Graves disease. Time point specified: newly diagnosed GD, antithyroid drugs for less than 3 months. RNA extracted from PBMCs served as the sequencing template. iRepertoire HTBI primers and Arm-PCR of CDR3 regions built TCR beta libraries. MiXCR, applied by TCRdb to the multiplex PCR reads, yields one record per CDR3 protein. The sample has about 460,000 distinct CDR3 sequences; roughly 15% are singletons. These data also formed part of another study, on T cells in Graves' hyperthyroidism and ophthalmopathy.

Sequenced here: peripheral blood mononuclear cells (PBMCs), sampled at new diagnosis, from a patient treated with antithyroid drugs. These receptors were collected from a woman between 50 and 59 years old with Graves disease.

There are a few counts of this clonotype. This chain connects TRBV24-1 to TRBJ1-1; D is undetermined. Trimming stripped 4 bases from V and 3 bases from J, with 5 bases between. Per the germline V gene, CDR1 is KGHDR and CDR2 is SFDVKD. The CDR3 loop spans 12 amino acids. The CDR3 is CATSDRDTEAFF. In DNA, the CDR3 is TGTGCCACCAGTGACCGGGACACTGAAGCTTTCTTT.

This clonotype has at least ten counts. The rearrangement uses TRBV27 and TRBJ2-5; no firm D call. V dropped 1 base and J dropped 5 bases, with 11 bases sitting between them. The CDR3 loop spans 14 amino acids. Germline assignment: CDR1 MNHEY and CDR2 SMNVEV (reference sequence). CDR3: CASSLWANEETQYF. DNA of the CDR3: TGTGCCAGCAGTTTATGGGCTAACGAGGAGACCCAGTACTTC.

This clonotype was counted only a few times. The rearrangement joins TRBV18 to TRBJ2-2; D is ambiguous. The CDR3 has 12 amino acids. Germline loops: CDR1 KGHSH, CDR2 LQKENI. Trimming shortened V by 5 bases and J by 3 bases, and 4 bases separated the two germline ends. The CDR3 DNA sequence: TGTGCCAGCTCAGAGGACACCGGGGAGCTGTTTTTT. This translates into CASSEDTGELFF.

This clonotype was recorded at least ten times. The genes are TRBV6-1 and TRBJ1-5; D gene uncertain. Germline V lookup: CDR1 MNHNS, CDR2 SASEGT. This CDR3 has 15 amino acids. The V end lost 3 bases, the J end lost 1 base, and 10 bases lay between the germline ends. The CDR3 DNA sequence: TGTGCCAGCAGTGATGGGGTGTCGAGCAATCAGCCCCAGCATTTT. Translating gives CASSDGVSSNQPQHF.

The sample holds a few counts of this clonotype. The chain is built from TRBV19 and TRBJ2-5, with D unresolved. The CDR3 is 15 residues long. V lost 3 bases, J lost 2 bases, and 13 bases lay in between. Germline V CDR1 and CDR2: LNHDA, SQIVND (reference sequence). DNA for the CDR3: TGTGCCAGTAGTATTTCCGTGGCAGGACAAGAGACCCAGTACTTC. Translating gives CASSISVAGQETQYF.

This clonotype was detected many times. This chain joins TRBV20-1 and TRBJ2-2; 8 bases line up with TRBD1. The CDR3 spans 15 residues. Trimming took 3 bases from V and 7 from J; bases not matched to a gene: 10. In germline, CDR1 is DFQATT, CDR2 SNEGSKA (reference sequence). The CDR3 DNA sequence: TGCAGTGCTAGCCCCGGACAGGGTATCGGCGGGGAGCTGTTTTTT. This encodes CSASPGQGIGGELFF.

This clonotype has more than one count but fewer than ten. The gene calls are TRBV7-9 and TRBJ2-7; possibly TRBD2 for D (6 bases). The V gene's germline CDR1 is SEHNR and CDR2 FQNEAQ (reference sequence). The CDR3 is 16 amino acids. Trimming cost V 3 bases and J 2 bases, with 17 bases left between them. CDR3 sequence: CASSLLTGGGPYEQYF. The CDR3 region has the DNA TGTGCCAGCAGCTTGCTTACAGGAGGAGGGCCCTACGAGCAGTACTTC.

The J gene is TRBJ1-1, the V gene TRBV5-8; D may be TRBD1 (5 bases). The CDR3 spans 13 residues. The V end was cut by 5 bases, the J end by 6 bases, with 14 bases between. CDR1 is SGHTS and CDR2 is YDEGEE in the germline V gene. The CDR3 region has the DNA TGTGCCAGCAGTCCGAGGGACTTATCTGAAGCTTTCTTT. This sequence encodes CASSPRDLSEAFF.

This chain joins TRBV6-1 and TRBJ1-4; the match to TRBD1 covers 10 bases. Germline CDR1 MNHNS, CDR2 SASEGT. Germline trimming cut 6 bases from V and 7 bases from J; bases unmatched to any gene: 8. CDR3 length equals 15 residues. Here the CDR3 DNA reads TGTGCCAGCAGAAGCGACAGGGGGCGCGGTGAAAAACTGTTTTTT. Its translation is CASRSDRGRGEKLFF.